Shown below are 32 T cell receptor beta chains from a single sample sequenced in a study of cytomegalovirus exposure and HLA in healthy donors. The study ran its PCR with 60 Vbeta and 13 Jbeta primers. Sequencing was performed with immunoSEQ multiplex PCR; in TCRdb, only in-frame clones are kept and a portion is missing. The table includes 150,000 to 200,000 clones, 60% to 85% detected once. Sequencing was done on a sample of PBMCs. Receptor source: a male donor in good health and CMV-seropositive.

The V and J genes are TRBV19 and TRBJ2-7; D is ambiguous. Germline CDR1 LNHDA, CDR2 SQIVND (reference sequence). Trimming shortened V by 7 bases and J by 0 bases, and 13 bases separated the two germline ends. The CDR3 runs to 14 residues. CDR3 DNA sequence: TGTGCCAGTAAATCCCAGACAAACTCCTACGAGCAGTACTTC. This encodes CASKSQTNSYEQYF. Together with reference TRBV19 and TRBJ2-7, the CDR3 gives the full variable domain: DGGITQSPKYLFRKEGQNVTLSCEQNLNHDAMYWYRQDPGQGLRLIYYSQIVNDFQKGDIAEGYSVSREKKESFPLTVTSAQKNPTAFYLCASKSQTNSYEQYFGPGTRLTVT.

This clone has more than one count but fewer than ten. This chain uses TRBV5-6 with TRBJ1-2; 8 positions match TRBD1. The trim removed 5 bases at V and 8 bases at J, leaving 17 bases unmatched. The length of the CDR3 is 16 residues. Per germline, CDR1 SGHDT and CDR2 YYEEEE. The CDR3 nucleotides read TGTGCCAGCAGTTACGGACGTGGGACAGGACACGAAGGCTACACCTTC. This sequence encodes CASSYGRGTGHEGYTF.

This sequence joins TRBV9 and TRBJ2-5, with D possibly being TRBD1 (5 bases). The DNA end favors TRBJ2-7, so the J call may be wrong. CDR3 length: 16 residues. Per germline, CDR1 SGDLS and CDR2 YYNGEE. This CDR3 reads CASSEGGANGPYEQYF. The CDR3 coding sequence is TGTGCCAGCAGCGAGGGTGGGGCGAACGGTCCCTACGAGCAGTACTTC.

The V gene is TRBV4-1, the J gene TRBJ2-2; 10 positions agree with TRBD2. Trimming took 4 bases from V and 4 from J; bases not matched to a gene: 6. This CDR3 has 16 amino acids. Germline V gives CDR1 MGHRA, CDR2 YSYEKL. CDR3: CASSPQAGGITGELFF. DNA for the CDR3: TGCGCCAGCAGCCCTCAAGCGGGGGGGATCACCGGGGAGCTGTTTTTT.

J is TRBJ2-5 and V is TRBV9, with D possibly being TRBD1 (5 bases). The tail of the sequence fits TRBJ2-7 better, so the J call may be wrong. CDR1 and CDR2 from the germline V gene are SGDLS and YYNGEE. The CDR3 loop spans 15 amino acids. CDR3 DNA sequence: TGTGCCAGCAGCGAAGGCTCTACAGGCGATTACGAGCAGTACTTC. Translating gives CASSEGSTGDYEQYF.

Remarks on this clone: A junction boundary mismatches the germline segment, possibly from a read error. CDR3 protein: CASGLATGSQMNTEAFF. In DNA form, the CDR3 reads TGTGCTAGTGGCTTGGCCACAGGCTCGCAAATGAACACTGAAGCTTTCTTT. The chain couples TRBV12-5 to TRBJ1-1, with a weak D call TRBD1 (5 bases). The CDR3 extends over 17 amino acids. Germline loops: CDR1 LGHNT, CDR2 FRNRAP.

CDR3 residues: CASSQLTGGNYEQYF. Here the CDR3 DNA reads TGTGCCAGCAGCCAGTTGACAGGGGGGAACTACGAGCAGTACTTC. The V and J genes are TRBV16 and TRBJ2-7; the match to TRBD1 covers 9 bases. Germline loops: CDR1 KGHSY, CDR2 FQNENV. This CDR3 has 15 residues. V was pared by 3 bases and J by 3 bases, with 6 bases of the junction left unmatched.

The chain couples TRBV4-1 to TRBJ2-7, with 10 nucleotides matching TRBD2. CDR3 size: 16 residues. V lost 5 bases, J lost 2 bases, and 9 bases stayed unmatched. Germline CDR1 is MGHRA and CDR2 is YSYEKL. As DNA, the CDR3 is TGCGCCAGCAGCAGCGGGGGGGCACTCTCCACCTACGAGCAGTACTTC. Amino acid sequence: CASSSGGALSTYEQYF.

This clone occurred a few times. At one boundary the junction diverges from the germline segment, which might be a read error. The genes are TRBV7-9 and TRBJ1-2; 9 positions agree with TRBD1. Germline V gene lookup returns CDR1 SEHNR and CDR2 FQNEAQ (reference sequence). The CDR3 extends over 16 amino acids. The CDR3 bases are TGTTCCAGCAGCCCAAGGGACAGGGCTAATAACTATGGCTACACCTTC. This sequence encodes CSSSPRDRANNYGYTF.

The rearrangement uses TRBV7-2 and TRBJ2-7; D not certain. CDR1 and CDR2 (germline): SGHTA, FQGNSA. Trimming left V 2 bases short and J 6 bases short, with 11 bases between. The CDR3 length is 13 residues. CDR3 sequence reads: CASSLRVEREQYF. The DNA of the CDR3 is TGTGCCAGCAGCTTACGTGTCGAGCGCGAGCAGTACTTC.

With regard to this clone: Germline is not matched at one junction end, which may reflect a read error. V usage is TRBV6-5 and J usage is TRBJ2-7, with D possibly being TRBD1 (5 bases). The V gene's germline CDR1 is MNHEY and CDR2 SVGAGI. CDR3 length: 14 residues. The CDR3 DNA reads TGTGTCAGCAGCCCGAGTGTCAGGGTCACAGAGCAGTACTTC. Protein: CVSSPSVRVTEQYF.

The chain carries TRBV9 and TRBJ1-2, with 7 positions matching TRBD1. Germline CDR1 SGDLS, CDR2 YYNGEE. This CDR3 is 13 amino acids long. Germline trimming cut 2 bases from V and 5 bases from J; bases unmatched to any gene: 3. Written as DNA, the CDR3 is TGTGCCAGCAGCGTCTTACAGGGGTATGGCTACACCTTC. It is translated as CASSVLQGYGYTF.

This clone was detected only a few times. The chain uses TRBV30 and TRBJ1-4; D may be TRBD1 (6 bases). This CDR3 spans 13 amino acids. Germline V gives CDR1 GTSNPN, CDR2 SVGIG (reference sequence). The V end lost 4 bases, the J end lost 7 bases, and 13 bases lay between the germline ends. CDR3 loop: CAWNQGPGEKLFF. In DNA form, the CDR3 reads TGTGCCTGGAATCAGGGGCCGGGTGAAAAACTGTTTTTT.

V usage is TRBV6-1 and J usage is TRBJ1-6; D remains unclear. CDR1 and CDR2 (germline): MNHNS, SASEGT. The CDR3 length is 15 residues. With 6 bases removed from V and 7 bases from J, the gap between germline ends came to 16 bases. The CDR3 DNA reads as TGTGCCAGCAGATCGGGGATCGACGCGAATTCACCCCTCCACTTT. Its translation is CASRSGIDANSPLHF.

The rearrangement joins TRBV7-9 to TRBJ1-2; 12 bases match TRBD1. The CDR3 loop spans 14 amino acids. V was pared by 5 bases and J by 7 bases, with 5 bases of the junction left unmatched. From germline, CDR1 is SEHNR and CDR2 FQNEAQ (reference sequence). The CDR3 loop is CASSRDRGQSGYTF. The CDR3 nucleotides are TGTGCCAGCAGCCGGGACAGGGGGCAATCTGGCTACACCTTC.

V and J are TRBV6-5 and TRBJ2-3; 10 bases are a match to TRBD2. This CDR3 comprises 15 residues. Germline V gene data show CDR1 as MNHEY and CDR2 as SVGAGI. V lost 7 bases and J lost 5; bases outside the gene matches: 9. CDR3 in amino acids: CASIPPSGGKDTQYF. The CDR3, as DNA: TGTGCCAGCATTCCCCCTAGCGGGGGAAAAGATACGCAGTATTTT.

In this sample, this clone turned up once. This chain links TRBV19 with TRBJ2-2, with 8 bases that match TRBD1. The CDR3 length is 16 residues. Germline assignment: CDR1 LNHDA and CDR2 SQIVND (reference sequence). Trimming removed 5 bases from V and 1 base from J; junction bases left unmatched: 6. This CDR3 reads CASSPQGAWNTGELFF. CDR3 sequence (DNA): TGTGCCAGTAGTCCCCAGGGGGCATGGAACACCGGGGAGCTGTTTTTT.

V and J are TRBV29-1 and TRBJ1-2, with a weak D call TRBD1 (6 bases). The CDR3 sequence is 18 residues long. V was trimmed by 2 bases and J by 0 bases, leaving 22 bases between them. The V gene's germline CDR1 is SQVTM and CDR2 ANQGSEA. CDR3 in DNA: TGCAGCGTTGAAACCCTAGGGGGGAGGGGTCTACCTAACTATGGCTACACCTTC. Translation gives CSVETLGGRGLPNYGYTF.

The chain is built from TRBV7-8 and TRBJ1-1; 8 bases fit TRBD1. The CDR3 totals 14 residues. Germline CDR1 is SGHVS and CDR2 is FQNEAQ. V shed 4 bases and J 4 bases; nucleotides not matched to a gene: 5. For the CDR3, the DNA is TGTGCCAGCAGCTCGGCCAGGGGGCCCACTGAAGCTTTCTTT. The encoded protein is CASSSARGPTEAFF. The full variable domain, in which reference TRBV7-8 and TRBJ1-1 provide the parts outside the CDR3, is GAGVSQSPRYKVAKRGQDVALRCDPISGHVSLFWYQQALGQGPEFLTYFQNEAQLDKSGLPSDRFFAERPEGSVSTLKIQRTQQEDSAVYLCASSSARGPTEAFFGQGTRLTVV.

V and J are TRBV6-1 and TRBJ1-2; D gene uncertain. Germline V gene sequence: CDR1 MNHNS, CDR2 SASEGT. The CDR3 runs 13 residues. Trimming took off 6 bases at V and 8 bases at J, with 16 bases between the two ends. The CDR3 nucleotides are TGTGCCAGCAGGGAACGACTAACGGAGGGCTACACCTTC. Translated, it gives CASRERLTEGYTF.

This clone was seen only a few times. The genes are TRBV2 and TRBJ1-2; the match to TRBD1 covers 8 bases. There are 12 residues in the CDR3. Germline V gives CDR1 SNHLY, CDR2 FYNNEI. The trim removed 7 bases at V and 5 bases at J, leaving 3 bases unmatched. The CDR3 loop reads CASKRTGYGYTF. The CDR3 DNA reads TGTGCCAGCAAAAGGACAGGGTATGGCTACACCTTC.

This chain connects TRBV10-3 to TRBJ2-3, with D possibly matching TRBD2 (6 bases). Germline V gene data show CDR1 as ENHRY and CDR2 as SYGVKD. V shed 8 bases and J shed 5 bases, with 20 bases lying between them. The CDR3 has 15 amino acids. In DNA, the CDR3 is TGTGCCATCTCCGGGCTAGCGTTGGCTGTAGATACGCAGTATTTT. Translated: CAISGLALAVDTQYF.

This clone was found a few times. V usage is TRBV25-1 and J usage is TRBJ2-7, with a tentative D call TRBD1 (5 bases). The CDR3 has 13 residues. Germline values: CDR1 MGHDK, CDR2 SYGVNS. The V and J ends lost 1 base and 5 bases respectively, with 9 bases between them. The CDR3 DNA reads as TGTGCCAGCAGTGAATTCCAGGGCAACGAGCAGTACTTC. It is translated as CASSEFQGNEQYF.

The CDR3 sequence: CASSLREGGVLHEQFF. The DNA of the CDR3 is TGTGCCAGCAGCCTACGGGAAGGGGGCGTCCTCCATGAGCAGTTCTTC. The chain employs TRBV5-8 and TRBJ2-1, with TRBD1 matching 7 bases. Losses at the gene ends were 4 bases for V and 8 bases for J; bases not matched to a gene: 15. The CDR3 length is 16 residues. CDR1 and CDR2 from the germline V gene are SGHTS and YDEGEE.

The count of this clone is one. The rearrangement joins TRBV7-9 to TRBJ2-7; no clear D. Trimming stripped 5 bases from V and 5 bases from J, with 7 bases between. Germline V gives CDR1 SEHNR, CDR2 FQNEAQ (reference sequence). The CDR3 totals 11 residues. CDR3 bases: TGTGCCAGCAGCCCCCAGGACGAGCAGTACTTC. Its protein is CASSPQDEQYF.

The rearrangement links TRBV19 to TRBJ1-1; D is undetermined. The CDR3 has 15 amino acids. V gave up 2 bases and J gave up 0 bases, with 10 bases separating them. Germline V gene data show CDR1 as LNHDA and CDR2 as SQIVND (reference sequence). This CDR3 reads CASSIRPRMNTEAFF. The CDR3 DNA sequence: TGTGCCAGTAGTATACGTCCCAGAATGAACACTGAAGCTTTCTTT.

The V call is TRBV7-8, the J call TRBJ2-1, with TRBD1 matching 8 bases. V lost 3 bases, J lost 7 bases, and 11 bases stayed unmatched. CDR3 length: 16 residues. CDR1 is SGHVS and CDR2 is FQNEAQ in the germline V gene. The CDR3 nucleotides read TGTGCCAGCAGCTTCCTCGGACAGGGAGGTCGAAATGAGCAGTTCTTC. Translated, it gives CASSFLGQGGRNEQFF. Drawing the rest from reference TRBV7-8 and TRBJ2-1, the complete variable domain is GAGVSQSPRYKVAKRGQDVALRCDPISGHVSLFWYQQALGQGPEFLTYFQNEAQLDKSGLPSDRFFAERPEGSVSTLKIQRTQQEDSAVYLCASSFLGQGGRNEQFFGPGTRLTVL.

The chain combines TRBV6-5 with TRBJ1-1, with D possibly matching TRBD1 (6 bases). CDR1 and CDR2 from the germline V gene are MNHEY and SVGAGI. There are 13 residues in the CDR3. V lost 5 bases and J 6 bases, leaving 13 bases between the germline ends. This CDR3 reads CASSRTAKAEAFF. The CDR3 bases are TGTGCCAGCAGTCGGACAGCCAAGGCTGAAGCTTTCTTT.

The rearrangement links TRBV6-6 to TRBJ1-5; TRBD1 aligns across 7 bases. V shed 6 bases, J shed 5 bases, and the junction held 10 bases outside the gene matches. This CDR3 spans 15 amino acids. Per the germline V gene, CDR1 is MNHNY and CDR2 is SVGAGI (reference sequence). The CDR3 loop is CASRAPGGHDQPQHF. In DNA form, the CDR3 reads TGTGCCAGCAGAGCCCCAGGGGGTCACGATCAGCCCCAGCATTTT.

The chain has TRBV11-2 and TRBJ1-6, with 9 bases lining up with TRBD1. CDR1 and CDR2 from the germline V gene are SGHAT and FQNNGV. This CDR3 region has 14 residues. The V segment lost 5 bases and the J segment 9 bases; nucleotides outside the gene matches: 5. CDR3 DNA: TGTGCCAGCAGCAACCGGGACAGGGCTTCACCCCTCCACTTT. Translated: CASSNRDRASPLHF.

The CDR3 DNA sequence: TGTGCCAGCATATTGGGACAGGGGTATGGCTACACCTTC. Its protein is CASILGQGYGYTF. The genes are TRBV6-6 and TRBJ1-2, with 10 bases that match TRBD1. The length of the CDR3 is 13 residues. CDR1 is MNHNY, CDR2 SVGAGI, per germline (reference sequence). V lost 7 bases, J lost 5 bases, and 4 bases stayed unmatched.

Comments on this clone: The sample has other DNA sequences that encode this CDR3 too. The chain recombines TRBV9 with TRBJ2-3; D is unclear. The CDR3 runs to 13 residues. Germline V gene data show CDR1 as SGDLS and CDR2 as YYNGEE. Trimming stripped 0 bases from V and 3 bases from J, with 5 bases between. In nucleotides, the CDR3 is TGTGCCAGCAGCGTAGCTTCGACAGATACGCAGTATTTT. It translates to CASSVASTDTQYF.